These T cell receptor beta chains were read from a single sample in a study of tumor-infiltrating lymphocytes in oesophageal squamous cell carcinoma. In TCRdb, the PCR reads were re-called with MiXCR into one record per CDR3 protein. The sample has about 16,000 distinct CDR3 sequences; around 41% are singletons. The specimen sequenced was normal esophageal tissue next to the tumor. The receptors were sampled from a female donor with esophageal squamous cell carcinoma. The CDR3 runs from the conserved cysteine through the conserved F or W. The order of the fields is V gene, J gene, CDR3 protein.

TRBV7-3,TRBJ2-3,CASSRTGLLGTDTQYF
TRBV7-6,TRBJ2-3,CASSLANFLDTQYF
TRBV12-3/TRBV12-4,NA,CASSPSPGTGGRPDYYEQYF
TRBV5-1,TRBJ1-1,CASSLYSDSNTEAFF
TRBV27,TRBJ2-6,CASSFCGVRAVLRF
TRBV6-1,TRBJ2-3,CASSYLGGSQYF
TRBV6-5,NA,CASSSAQPHEQYF
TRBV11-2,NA,CASSLDPPTSGTYNEQFF
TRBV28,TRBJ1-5,CASSLSGSNQPQHF
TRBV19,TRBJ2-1,CASRPGTNTYNEQFF
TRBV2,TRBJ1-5,CASKGWIDQPQHF
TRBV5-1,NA,CASSFSGGEETQYF
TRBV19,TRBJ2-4,CASSMNGLQNIQYF
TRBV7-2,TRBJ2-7,CASSLIPGQGYEQYF
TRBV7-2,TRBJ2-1,CASSGTSGSYNEQFF
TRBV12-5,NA,CASGLGTGEGETQYF
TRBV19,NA,CASSRNQGVDLTQYF